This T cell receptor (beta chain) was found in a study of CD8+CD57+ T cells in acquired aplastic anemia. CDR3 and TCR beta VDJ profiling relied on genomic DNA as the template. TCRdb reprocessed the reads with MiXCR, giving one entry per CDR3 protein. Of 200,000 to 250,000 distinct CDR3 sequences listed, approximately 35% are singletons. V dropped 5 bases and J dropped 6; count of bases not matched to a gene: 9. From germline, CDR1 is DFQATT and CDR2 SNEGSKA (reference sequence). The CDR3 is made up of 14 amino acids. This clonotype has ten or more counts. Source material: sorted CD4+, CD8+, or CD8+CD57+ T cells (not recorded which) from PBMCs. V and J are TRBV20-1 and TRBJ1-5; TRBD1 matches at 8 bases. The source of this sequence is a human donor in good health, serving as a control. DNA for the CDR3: TGCAGTGCTCAGACAGGGGCTAGAGGTCAGCCCCAGCATTTT. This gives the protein CSAQTGARGQPQHF.